This TCR beta chain was found in a study of beta chain features in type 1 diabetes. The length of the CDR3 is 14 residues. The V end lost 4 bases, the J end lost 0 bases, and 10 bases lay between the germline ends. Germline loops: CDR1 LNHDA, CDR2 SQIVND (reference sequence). Expressed TCRB transcripts were sequenced because the isolated RNA had all been reverse transcribed beforehand. The data were produced by immunoSEQ multiplex PCR, yet TCRdb's version contains in-frame clones alone and is incomplete. The sample has about 230,000 clones, about 10% seen once. The TCR comes from a woman under 30 in good health. The sample comprised naive CD4+ T cells from blood. The chain recombines TRBV19 with TRBJ2-7, with D possibly TRBD2 on 5 matching bases. The CDR3 DNA is TGTGCCAGTAGTACGAGCGGAAACTCCTACGAGCAGTACTTC. Translated: CASSTSGNSYEQYF.